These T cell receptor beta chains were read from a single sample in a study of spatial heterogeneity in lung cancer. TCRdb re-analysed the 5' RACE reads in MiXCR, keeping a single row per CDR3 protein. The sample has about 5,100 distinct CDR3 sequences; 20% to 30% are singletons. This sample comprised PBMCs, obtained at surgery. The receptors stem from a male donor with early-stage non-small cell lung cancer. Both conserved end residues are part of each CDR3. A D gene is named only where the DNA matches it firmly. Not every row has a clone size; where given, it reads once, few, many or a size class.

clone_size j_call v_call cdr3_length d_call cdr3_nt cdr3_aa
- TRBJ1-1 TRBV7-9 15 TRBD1 TGTGCCAGCAGCCGACGCGGGGACAGCAATGTTGAAGCTTTCTTT CASSRRGDSNVEAFF
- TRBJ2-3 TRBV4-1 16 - TGCGCCAGCAGCCAAGATCTAGGGGGGGTCTCGGATACGCAGTATTTT CASSQDLGGVSDTQYF
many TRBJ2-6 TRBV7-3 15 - TGTGCCAGCAGTTCGGGTGGCCCTGGGGCCAACGTCCTGACTTTC CASSSGGPGANVLTF
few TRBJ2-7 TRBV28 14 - TGTGCCGCCTTCGCAAGCGCAAGCTCCTACGAGCAGTACTTC CAAFASASSYEQYF
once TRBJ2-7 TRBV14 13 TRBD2 TGTGCCAGCAGCCAGGGAGGGGCCTACGAGCAGTACTTC CASSQGGAYEQYF
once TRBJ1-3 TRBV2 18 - TGTGCCAGCACGCCACTACTCGGACAGAGAAACTCTGGAAACACCATATATTTT CASTPLLGQRNSGNTIYF
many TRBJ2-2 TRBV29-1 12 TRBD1 TGCAGCGTTGAGGAAGACAGGGCTGAGCTGTTTTTT CSVEEDRAELFF
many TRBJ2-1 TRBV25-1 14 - TGTGCCAGCAGTGTGGCTGGGCCTGAGGATGAGCAGTTCTTC CASSVAGPEDEQFF
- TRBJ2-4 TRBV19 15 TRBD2 TGTGCCAGTAGTATAGATCTGAGAGGGAGGGACATTCAGTACTTC CASSIDLRGRDIQYF
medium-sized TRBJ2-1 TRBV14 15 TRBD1 TGTGCCAGCAGCCCTGAAGAATACAGGGGTAATGAGCAGTTCTTC CASSPEEYRGNEQFF
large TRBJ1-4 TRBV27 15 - TGTGCCAGCAGAGCCAGGGGAAAGCCTTATGAAAAACTGTTTTTT CASRARGKPYEKLFF
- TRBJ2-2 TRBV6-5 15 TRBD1 TGTGCCAGCACTCGGGACAGGCCCCACACCGGGGAGCTGTTTTTT CASTRDRPHTGELFF
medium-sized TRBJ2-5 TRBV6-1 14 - TGTGCCAGCAGGCGTAGCGAGGTTCAAGAGACCCAGTACTTC CASRRSEVQETQYF
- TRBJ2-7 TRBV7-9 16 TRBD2 TGTGCCAGCAGCTTGCCCCGGCGGGAGGAAGGGTACGAGCAGTACTTC CASSLPRREEGYEQYF
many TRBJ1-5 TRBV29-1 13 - TGCAGCGTTGAAGTACAGGGAGGGCAGCCCCAGCATTTT CSVEVQGGQPQHF
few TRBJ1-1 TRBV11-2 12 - TGTGCCAGCAGCTTTACGCGGACTGAAGCTTTCTTT CASSFTRTEAFF
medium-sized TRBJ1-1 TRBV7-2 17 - TGTGCCAGCAGCTTACCGACTAGAGGTTCCTTGAACACTGAAGCTTTCTTT CASSLPTRGSLNTEAFF
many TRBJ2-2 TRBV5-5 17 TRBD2 TGTGCCAGCAGTATTCTGCGGGGGGGCGGCAACACCGGGGAGCTGTTTTTT CASSILRGGGNTGELFF
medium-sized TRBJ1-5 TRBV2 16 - TGTGCCAGCAGTGCCCGGCAGGGATCGGGCAATCAGCCCCAGCATTTT CASSARQGSGNQPQHF
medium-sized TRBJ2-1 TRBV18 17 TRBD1 TGTGCCAGCTCACCAAGGGGACAGGGCTTCTCCTACAATGAGCAGTTCTTC CASSPRGQGFSYNEQFF
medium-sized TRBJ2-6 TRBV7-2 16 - TGTGCCAGCAGCTTAGAAGGCGCTTCTGGGGCCAACGTCCTGACTTTC CASSLEGASGANVLTF
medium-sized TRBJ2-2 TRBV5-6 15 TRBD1 TGTGCCAGCAGCTTGGTACAGGGGGACACCGGGGAGCTGTTTTTT CASSLVQGDTGELFF
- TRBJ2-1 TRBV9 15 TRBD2 TGTGCCAGCAGCGAGGCACCCGGGAGGGCCAATGAGCAGTTCTTC CASSEAPGRANEQFF
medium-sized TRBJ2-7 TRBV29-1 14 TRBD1 TGCAGCGTTCTTCTCGGACAGGGGATTCGGGAGCAGTACTTC CSVLLGQGIREQYF
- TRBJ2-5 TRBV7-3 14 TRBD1 TGTGCCAGCAGCTTAACCGGGACAGGGCAGACCCAGTACTTC CASSLTGTGQTQYF
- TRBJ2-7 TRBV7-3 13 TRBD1 TGTGCCAGCAGCGCGGGACAGGGGGACGAGCAGTACTTC CASSAGQGDEQYF
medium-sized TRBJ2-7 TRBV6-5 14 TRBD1 TGTGCCAGCACTGCCGGGACAGGGGTCTACGAGCAGTACTTC CASTAGTGVYEQYF
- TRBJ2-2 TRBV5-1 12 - TGCGCCAGCAAAGCCAGCACCGGGGAGCTGTTTTTT CASKASTGELFF
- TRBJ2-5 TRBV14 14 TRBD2 TGTGCCAGCAGCCAAGATTGGGTAGCGGGGACCCAGTACTTC CASSQDWVAGTQYF
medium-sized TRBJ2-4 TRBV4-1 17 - TGCGCCAGCAGCCAAGGTGCCCCACTGGGGGCCAAAAACATTCAGTACTTC CASSQGAPLGAKNIQYF
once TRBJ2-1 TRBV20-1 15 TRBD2 TGCAGTGCTAGCTCCAGCGGGGGGGCATACAATGAGCAGTTCTTC CSASSSGGAYNEQFF
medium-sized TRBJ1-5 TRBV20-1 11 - TGCAGTGCACTGGAGGGGTGGACCCAGCATTTT CSALEGWTQHF
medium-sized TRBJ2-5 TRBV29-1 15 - TGCAGCGTTGATAGCGCTGCCACAGGCTTTGAGACCCAGTACTTC CSVDSAATGFETQYF
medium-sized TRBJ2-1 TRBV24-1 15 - TGTGCCACCAGTGACAGACAGGACGACTACAATGAGCAGTTCTTC CATSDRQDDYNEQFF
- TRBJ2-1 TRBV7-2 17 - TGTGCCAGCAGCTTACCCCCTATAGGGCTGGGGGACACTGAGCAGTTCTTC CASSLPPIGLGDTEQFF
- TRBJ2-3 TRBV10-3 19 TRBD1 TGTGCCATCAGTGAGTCCGGACAGGGGACCCCAGTTAGCACAGATACGCAGTATTTT CAISESGQGTPVSTDTQYF
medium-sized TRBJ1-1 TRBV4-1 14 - TGCGCCAGCAGCCAGGGACGTGCGGACACTGAAGCTTTCTTT CASSQGRADTEAFF
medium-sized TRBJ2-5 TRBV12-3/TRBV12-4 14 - TGTGCCAGCGGGAGGGGGGGCTACCAAGAGACCCAGTACTTC CASGRGGYQETQYF
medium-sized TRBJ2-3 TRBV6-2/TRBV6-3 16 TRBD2 TGTGCCAGCAGCCGGAGGACTAGCGGGGGATGGAATACGCAGTATTTT CASSRRTSGGWNTQYF
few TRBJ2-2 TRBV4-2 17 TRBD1 TGTGCCAGCAGCCAAGAGGGACAGGGGGGCTACAGAGGGGAGCTGTTTTTT CASSQEGQGGYRGELFF
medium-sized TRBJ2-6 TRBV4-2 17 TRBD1 TGTGCCAGCAGCCCCGGACAGGGGGTACCTGGGGCCAACGTCCTGACTTTC CASSPGQGVPGANVLTF
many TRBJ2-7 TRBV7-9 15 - TGTGCCAGCAGCTTAGAGTTACACAGGGTCCACGAGCAGTACTTC CASSLELHRVHEQYF
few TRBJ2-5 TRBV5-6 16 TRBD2 TGTGCCAGCAGCTTGGGTAGCGGGACCCCCGGGGAGACCCAGTACTTC CASSLGSGTPGETQYF